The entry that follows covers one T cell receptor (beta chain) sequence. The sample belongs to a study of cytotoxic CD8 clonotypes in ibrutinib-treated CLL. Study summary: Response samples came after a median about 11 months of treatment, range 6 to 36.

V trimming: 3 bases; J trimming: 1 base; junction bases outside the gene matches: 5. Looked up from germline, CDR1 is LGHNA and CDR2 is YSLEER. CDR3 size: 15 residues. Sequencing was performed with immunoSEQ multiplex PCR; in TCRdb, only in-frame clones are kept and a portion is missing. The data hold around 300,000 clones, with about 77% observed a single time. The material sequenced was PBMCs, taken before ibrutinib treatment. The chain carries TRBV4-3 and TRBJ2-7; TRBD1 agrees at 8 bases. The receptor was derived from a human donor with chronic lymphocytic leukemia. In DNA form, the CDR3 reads TGCGCCAGCAGCCAGGGACAGGCTCCATCCTACGAGCAGTACTTC. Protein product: CASSQGQAPSYEQYF.